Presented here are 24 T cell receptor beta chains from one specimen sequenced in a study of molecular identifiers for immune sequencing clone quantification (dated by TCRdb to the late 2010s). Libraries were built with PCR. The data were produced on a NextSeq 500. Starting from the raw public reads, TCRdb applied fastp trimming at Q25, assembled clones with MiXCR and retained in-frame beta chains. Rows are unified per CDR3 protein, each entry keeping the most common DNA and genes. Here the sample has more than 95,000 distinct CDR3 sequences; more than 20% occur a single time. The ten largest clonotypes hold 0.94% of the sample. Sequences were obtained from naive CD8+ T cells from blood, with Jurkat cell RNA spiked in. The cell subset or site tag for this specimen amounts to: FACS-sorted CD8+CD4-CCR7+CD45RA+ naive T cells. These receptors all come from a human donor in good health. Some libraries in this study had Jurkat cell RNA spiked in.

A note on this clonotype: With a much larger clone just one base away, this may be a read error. CDR3 nucleotides: TGTGCCTGCAGCGTACTTAGCGGGGGGGGCCGTAGCACAGATACGCAGTATTTT. Amino acids: CACSVLSGGGRSTDTQYF. This sequence joins TRBV9 and TRBJ2-3; 11 nucleotides agree with TRBD2. This CDR3 has 18 amino acids. CDR1 and CDR2 from the germline V gene are SGDLS and YYNGEE.

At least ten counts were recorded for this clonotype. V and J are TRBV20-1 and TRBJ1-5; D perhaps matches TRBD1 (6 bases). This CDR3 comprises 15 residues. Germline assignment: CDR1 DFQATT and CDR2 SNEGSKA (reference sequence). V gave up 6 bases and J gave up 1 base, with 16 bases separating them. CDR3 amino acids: CSATPTGGSNQPQHF. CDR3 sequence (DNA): TGCAGTGCCACACCGACAGGCGGAAGCAATCAGCCCCAGCATTTT.

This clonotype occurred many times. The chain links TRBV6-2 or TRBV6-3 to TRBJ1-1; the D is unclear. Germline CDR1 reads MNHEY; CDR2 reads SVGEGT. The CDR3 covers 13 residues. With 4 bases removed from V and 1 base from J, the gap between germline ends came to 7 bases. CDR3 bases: TGTGCCAGCAGTTCGAGGGAGAACACTGAAGCTTTCTTT. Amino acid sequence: CASSSRENTEAFF.

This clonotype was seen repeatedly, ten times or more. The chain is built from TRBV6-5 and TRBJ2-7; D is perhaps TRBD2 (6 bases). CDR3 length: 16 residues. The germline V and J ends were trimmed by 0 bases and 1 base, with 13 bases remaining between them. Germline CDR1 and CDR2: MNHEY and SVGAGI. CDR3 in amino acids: CASSYSIHGSSYEQYF. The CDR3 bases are TGTGCCAGCAGTTACTCGATACACGGGAGTTCCTACGAGCAGTACTTC.

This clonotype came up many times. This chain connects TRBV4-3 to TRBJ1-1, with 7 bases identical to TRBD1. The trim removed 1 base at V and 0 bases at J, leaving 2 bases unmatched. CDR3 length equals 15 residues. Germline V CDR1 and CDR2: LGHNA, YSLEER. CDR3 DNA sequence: TGCGCCAGCAGCCAAGCGACAGGGATGAACACTGAAGCTTTCTTT. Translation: CASSQATGMNTEAFF.

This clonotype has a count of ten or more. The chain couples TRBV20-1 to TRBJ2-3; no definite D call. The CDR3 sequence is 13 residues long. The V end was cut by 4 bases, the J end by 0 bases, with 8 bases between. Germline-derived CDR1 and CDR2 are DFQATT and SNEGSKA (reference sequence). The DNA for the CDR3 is TGCAGTGCTACGCTACCCAGCACAGATACGCAGTATTTT. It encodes CSATLPSTDTQYF.

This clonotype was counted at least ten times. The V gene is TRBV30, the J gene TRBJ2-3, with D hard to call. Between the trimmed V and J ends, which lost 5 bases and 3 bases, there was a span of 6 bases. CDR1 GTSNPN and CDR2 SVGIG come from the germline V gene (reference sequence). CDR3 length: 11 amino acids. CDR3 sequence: CAWEATDTQYF. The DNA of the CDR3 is TGTGCCTGGGAAGCGACAGATACGCAGTATTTT. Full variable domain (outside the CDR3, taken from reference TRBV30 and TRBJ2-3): SQTIHQWPATLVQPVGSPLSLECTVEGTSNPNLYWYRQAAGRGLQLLFYSVGIGQISSEVPQNLSASRPQDRQFILSSKKLLLSDSGFYLCAWEATDTQYFGPGTRLTVL.

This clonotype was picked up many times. The CDR3 loop is CATSLAGASYEQYF. The CDR3 nucleotides are TGTGCCACCTCTCTAGCGGGAGCCTCCTACGAGCAGTACTTC. V gene TRBV7-2 combines with J gene TRBJ2-7; the match to TRBD2 covers 10 bases. Per germline, CDR1 SGHTA and CDR2 FQGNSA. The CDR3 has 14 residues. V dropped 10 bases and J dropped 0; count of bases not matched to a gene: 6.

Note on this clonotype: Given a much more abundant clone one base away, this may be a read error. DNA of the CDR3: TGTGCCGGCACCCACCCAGGGTGGCAAGATACGCAGTATTTT. This gives the protein CAGTHPGWQDTQYF. The chain carries TRBV7-6 and TRBJ2-3, with a tentative D call TRBD1 (5 bases). The CDR3 sequence is 14 residues long. Germline values: CDR1 SGHVS, CDR2 FNYEAQ. V lost 11 bases to trimming and J lost 5 bases, with 20 bases between them. The full variable domain, its missing parts supplied by reference TRBV7-6 and TRBJ2-3, is GAGVSQSPRYKVTKRGQDVALRCDPISGHVSLYWYRQALGQGPEFLTYFNYEAQQDKSGLPNDRFSAERPEGSISTLTIQRTEQRDSAMYRCAGTHPGWQDTQYFGPGTRLTVL.

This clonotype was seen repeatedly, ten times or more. The CDR3 spells CASSPNDGQETQYF. CDR3 bases: TGTGCCAGCAGCCCAAACGACGGCCAAGAGACCCAGTACTTC. The rearrangement links TRBV12-3 or TRBV12-4 to TRBJ2-5; D is unresolved. The V and J ends lost 6 bases and 1 base respectively, with 12 bases between them. CDR3 length equals 14 residues.

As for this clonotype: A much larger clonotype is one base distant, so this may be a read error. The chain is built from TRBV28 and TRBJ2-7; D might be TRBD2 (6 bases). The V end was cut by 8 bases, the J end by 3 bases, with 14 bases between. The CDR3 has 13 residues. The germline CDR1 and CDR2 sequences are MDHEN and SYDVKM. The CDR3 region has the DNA TGTGCCAGCGGAGGGGTAGGACTCTACGAGCAGTACTTC. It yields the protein CASGGVGLYEQYF.

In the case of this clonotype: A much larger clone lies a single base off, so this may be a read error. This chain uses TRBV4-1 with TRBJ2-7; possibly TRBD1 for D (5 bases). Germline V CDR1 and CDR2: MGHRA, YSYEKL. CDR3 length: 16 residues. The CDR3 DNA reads TGCGCCCGCAGCCAAGTGGGGCAGTATGACTCCTACGAGCAGTACTTC. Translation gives CARSQVGQYDSYEQYF.

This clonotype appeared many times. The CDR3 loop reads CSVSTGDNQPQHF. The DNA of the CDR3 is TGCAGCGTGTCTACAGGGGACAATCAGCCCCAGCATTTT. The chain has TRBV29-1 and TRBJ1-5, with TRBD1 identical over 7 bases. In germline, CDR1 is SQVTM, CDR2 ANQGSEA. Losses at the gene ends were 6 bases for V and 3 bases for J; bases not matched to a gene: 5. The CDR3 is 13 residues long.

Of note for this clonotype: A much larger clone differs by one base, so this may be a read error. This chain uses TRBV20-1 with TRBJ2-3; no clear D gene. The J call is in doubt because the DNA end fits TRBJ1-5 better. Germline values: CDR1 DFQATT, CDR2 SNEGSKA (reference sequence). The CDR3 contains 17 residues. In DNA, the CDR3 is TGCAGTGCTAGAGAATCGGTAGCGGTCTGGACCCCAGATACGCAGCATTTT. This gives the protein CSARESVAVWTPDTQHF.

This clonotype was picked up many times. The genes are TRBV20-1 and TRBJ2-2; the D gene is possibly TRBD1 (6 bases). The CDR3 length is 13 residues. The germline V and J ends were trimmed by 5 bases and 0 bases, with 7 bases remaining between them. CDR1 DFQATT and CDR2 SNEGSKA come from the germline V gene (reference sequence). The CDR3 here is CSARTANTGELFF. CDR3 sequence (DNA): TGCAGTGCTCGGACAGCGAACACCGGGGAGCTGTTTTTT.

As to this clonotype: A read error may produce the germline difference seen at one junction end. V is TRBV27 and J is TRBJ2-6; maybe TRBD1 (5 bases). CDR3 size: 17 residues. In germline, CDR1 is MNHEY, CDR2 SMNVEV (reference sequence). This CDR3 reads CASSQLASSSGADVLTF. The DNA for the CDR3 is TGTGCCAGCAGTCAGTTGGCCTCATCCTCTGGGGCCGACGTCCTGACTTTC.

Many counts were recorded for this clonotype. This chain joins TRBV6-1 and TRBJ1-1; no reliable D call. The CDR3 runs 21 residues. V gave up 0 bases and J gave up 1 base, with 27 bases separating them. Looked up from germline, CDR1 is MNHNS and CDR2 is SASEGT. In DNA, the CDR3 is TGTGCCAGCAGTGAAGCGAATCGATGGGCCAGTCGATTGGGCGAGAACACTGAAGCTTTCTTT. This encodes CASSEANRWASRLGENTEAFF.

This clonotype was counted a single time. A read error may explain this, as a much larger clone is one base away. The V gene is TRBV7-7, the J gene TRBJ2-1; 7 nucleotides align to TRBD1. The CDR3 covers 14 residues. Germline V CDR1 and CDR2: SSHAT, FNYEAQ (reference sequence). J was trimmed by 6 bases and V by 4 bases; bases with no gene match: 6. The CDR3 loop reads CASSSTTGLNEQFF. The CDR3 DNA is TGTGCCAGCAGCTCAACGACAGGGCTCAATGAGCAGTTCTTC.

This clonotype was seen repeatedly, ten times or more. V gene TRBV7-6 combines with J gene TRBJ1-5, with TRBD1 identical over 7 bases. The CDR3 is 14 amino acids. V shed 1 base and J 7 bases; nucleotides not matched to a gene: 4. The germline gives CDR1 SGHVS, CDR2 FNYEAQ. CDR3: CASSLGQGAQPQHF. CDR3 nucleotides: TGTGCCAGCAGCTTAGGACAGGGTGCCCAGCCCCAGCATTTT.

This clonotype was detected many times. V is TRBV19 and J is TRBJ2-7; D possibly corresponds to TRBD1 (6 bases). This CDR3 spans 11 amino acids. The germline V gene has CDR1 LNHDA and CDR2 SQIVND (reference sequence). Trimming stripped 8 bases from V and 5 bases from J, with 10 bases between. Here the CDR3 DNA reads TGTGCCAGTTTACAGGGCCACGAGCAGTACTTC. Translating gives CASLQGHEQYF.

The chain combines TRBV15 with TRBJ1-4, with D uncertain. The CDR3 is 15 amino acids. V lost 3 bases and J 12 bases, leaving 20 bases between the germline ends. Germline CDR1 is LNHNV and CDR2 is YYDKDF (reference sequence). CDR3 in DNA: TGTGCCACCAGCAGTCAACTCGCGCCGGGTGAGGAACTGTTTTTT. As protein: CATSSQLAPGEELFF.

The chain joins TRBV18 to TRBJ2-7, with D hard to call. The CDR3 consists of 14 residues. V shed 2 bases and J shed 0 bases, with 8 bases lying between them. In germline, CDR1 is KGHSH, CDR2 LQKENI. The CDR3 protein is CASSPEKGSYEQYF. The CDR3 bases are TGTGCCAGCTCACCAGAGAAGGGCTCCTACGAGCAGTACTTC.

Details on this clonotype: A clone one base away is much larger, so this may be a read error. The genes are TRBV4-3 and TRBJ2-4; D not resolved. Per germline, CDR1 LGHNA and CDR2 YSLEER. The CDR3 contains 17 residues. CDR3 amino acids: CASSQDWLGIANNIQYF. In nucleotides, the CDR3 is TGCGCCAGCAGCCAAGATTGGCTGGGCATAGCCAATAACATTCAGTACTTC.

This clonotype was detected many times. The CDR3 sequence is CASSQDRINEQFF. The CDR3 DNA reads TGCGCCAGCAGCCAAGATCGGATTAATGAGCAGTTCTTC. This chain uses TRBV4-3 with TRBJ2-1; D remains ambiguous. Trimming pared 0 bases from V and 7 bases from J, leaving 7 bases between. The CDR3 sequence is 13 residues long. Germline assignment: CDR1 LGHNA and CDR2 YSLEER.